A selection of T cell receptor beta chains follows, all from one sample in a study of control samples from healthy donors and cancer patients. Sequencing used immunoSEQ multiplex PCR; TCRdb keeps in-frame clones, though not all of them. The table has 100,000 to 120,000 clones, around four fifths seen once. Sequencing input: blood. Every receptor here comes from a woman aged 45 to 65 in good health. Each CDR3 is given with its conserved first and last residue. A D gene is named only where the DNA matches it firmly. Clone size is not always given. Where it is, it says once, few, many or a class for expanded clones.

cdr3_nt cdr3_aa v_call d_call clone_size j_call
TGCGCCAGCAGCCCCACCCGGGGTAACCCCGGGGAGCTGTTTTTT CASSPTRGNPGELFF TRBV4-3 . . TRBJ2-2
TGCAGCGTTAGCGGGGGAGGCTCCTACGAGCAGTACTTC CSVSGGGSYEQYF TRBV29-1 TRBD2 . TRBJ2-7
TGTGCCAGCAGGGAGGCCTTGGGAGGGCAGTACTTC CASREALGGQYF TRBV2 . . TRBJ2-7
TGTGCCAGCAGGGTAACGCCGAGCTCCTACAATGAGCAGTTCTTC CASRVTPSSYNEQFF TRBV6-5 . . TRBJ2-1
TGTGCCAGCAGTGTGGAAGTTGTGGGCTACACCTTC CASSVEVVGYTF TRBV2 . few TRBJ1-2
TGTGCCAGCAGTTACCACGGGGAATCCTACGAGCAGTACTTC CASSYHGESYEQYF TRBV6-2/TRBV6-3 . . TRBJ2-7
TGTGCCAGCTCGGACAGCTCCTACGAGCAGTACTTC CASSDSSYEQYF TRBV18 . . TRBJ2-7
TGTGCCAGCAGCTCGGGGGACAGGGCGAATTCACCCCTCCACTTT CASSSGDRANSPLHF TRBV5-4 TRBD1 . TRBJ1-6
TGTGCCAGTAGTCCTTTAGCGGGGGGCACCGGGGAGCTGTTTTTT CASSPLAGGTGELFF TRBV19 TRBD2 . TRBJ2-2
TGTGCCAGCAGCGGACAGGGGTACTATGGCTACACCTTC CASSGQGYYGYTF TRBV12-3/TRBV12-4 TRBD1 . TRBJ1-2
TGTGCCAGCAGGAACCGCTTCCCCGATAAATCACCCCTCCACTTT CASRNRFPDKSPLHF TRBV2 . few TRBJ1-6
TGCGCCAGCAGCCTGACTTGGGAGTCCGGAAACACCATATATTTT CASSLTWESGNTIYF TRBV5-1 . . TRBJ1-3
TGCGCCAGCAGCCAAGGGCTCACCGGGGAGCTGTTTTTT CASSQGLTGELFF TRBV4-1 . . TRBJ2-2
TGTGCCAGCAGCGCAAACCGGGACCCGAGCTCCTACGAGCAGTACTTC CASSANRDPSSYEQYF TRBV5-6 . . TRBJ2-7
TGTGCCAGTAGTATAGCCGGGGATAGAGGTAACTATGGCTACACCTTC CASSIAGDRGNYGYTF TRBV19 . . TRBJ1-2
TGTGCCAGCAGCTTAGCACCTGGGACAGGTGGAAACACCATATATTTT CASSLAPGTGGNTIYF TRBV7-2 TRBD1 . TRBJ1-3
TGTGCTAGTGGTTTGATTGGGAGGGGGAATTCACCCCTCCACTTT CASGLIGRGNSPLHF TRBV12-5 . . TRBJ1-6
TGTGCCAGCAGCCCCGACCTGGACGCAACTAATGAAAAACTGTTTTTT CASSPDLDATNEKLFF TRBV14 . . TRBJ1-4
TGTGCCAGCAGCCAACAAGGGATCCTTAGCCCTGATCAGCCCCAGCATTTT CASSQQGILSPDQPQHF TRBV4-2 . . TRBJ1-5
TGTGCCAGCAGTTATGACAGGGGTGGCAATCAGCCCCAGCATTTT CASSYDRGGNQPQHF TRBV2 TRBD1 . TRBJ1-5
TGTGCCAGCAGCATACCGGGACTAGAGCGCACCGGGGAGCTGTTTTTT CASSIPGLERTGELFF TRBV7-3 TRBD2 . TRBJ2-2
TGTGCCAGCAGTTTAGCGGGAGGGCGCCAAGAGACCCAGTACTTC CASSLAGGRQETQYF TRBV6-5 TRBD2 . TRBJ2-5
TGTGCCAGTAGTAACTCCCGGACAGGGGGCGTCGGTAATGAAAAACTGTTTTTT CASSNSRTGGVGNEKLFF TRBV19 TRBD1 . TRBJ1-4
TGTGCCAGCAGTCAGACCTCACAGGGAGGAGAGACCCAGTACTTC CASSQTSQGGETQYF TRBV6-2/TRBV6-3 . many TRBJ2-5
TGTGCCAGCAGTGATTTGCAGGATTCCACCACAGATACGCAGTATTTT CASSDLQDSTTDTQYF TRBV6-4 . . TRBJ2-3
TGTGCCAGCAGTTCGGGAGGACAGGGCACAGATACGCAGTATTTT CASSSGGQGTDTQYF TRBV6-2/TRBV6-3 . . TRBJ2-3
TGCGCCAGCAGCCTCCGGGACAGGGGGTATAATAATTCACCCCTCCACTTT CASSLRDRGYNNSPLHF TRBV4-1 TRBD1 . TRBJ1-6
TGTGCCAGCAGCTTGTCCGGTCCCGGAAACACCATATATTTT CASSLSGPGNTIYF TRBV7-9 . . TRBJ1-3
TGTGCCAGTAGTGCCCTCCGGGGAGGGGGCTATGGCTACACCTTC CASSALRGGGYGYTF TRBV19 . . TRBJ1-2
TGTGCCAGCAAATGGGGACAAACAAATGAAAAACTGTTTTTT CASKWGQTNEKLFF TRBV11-3 . . TRBJ1-4
TGTGCCAGCAGCTTCACCCATCGGGACAGGGTGACGAATTCACCCCTCCACTTT CASSFTHRDRVTNSPLHF TRBV5-5 TRBD1 . TRBJ1-6
TGTGCCAGCAGTGAACTCTGGGGGACGGAGACCCAGTACTTC CASSELWGTETQYF TRBV25-1 . . TRBJ2-5
TGTGGCAGTAGGGGACAGGGGGATCAGCCCCAGCATTTT CGSRGQGDQPQHF TRBV2 TRBD1 . TRBJ1-5
TGCGCCAGCAGCAGCCAGGGTGAAGAGACCCAGTACTTC CASSSQGEETQYF TRBV5-1 . . TRBJ2-5
TGTGCCAGTAGTATGGGAGGGAGATCCACAGATACGCAGTATTTT CASSMGGRSTDTQYF TRBV19 TRBD2 . TRBJ2-3
TGCGCCAGCAGCTTGGCAGGGGATAGCCAGCCCCAGCATTTT CASSLAGDSQPQHF TRBV5-1 . . TRBJ1-5
TGTGCCAGCAGTTACTCGTTTGCAGTCAGGGGGTCAATGGAGACCCAGTACTTC CASSYSFAVRGSMETQYF TRBV6-2/TRBV6-3 TRBD1 . TRBJ2-5
TGTGCCAGCAGCCCTAGGCAAGAGACCCAGTACTTC CASSPRQETQYF TRBV12-3/TRBV12-4 . . TRBJ2-5
TGTGCCAGTAGTATGGGGGACAGTCGAGCGGATGAGCAGTTCTTC CASSMGDSRADEQFF TRBV19 TRBD1 . TRBJ2-1
TGTGCCAGCAGCTTGGGCACCGGGACCCCGAACTATGGCTACACCTTC CASSLGTGTPNYGYTF TRBV7-2 . . TRBJ1-2
TGTGCCAGCAGCGTAGGCCTAGCGGATTACGAGCAGTACTTC CASSVGLADYEQYF TRBV9 TRBD2 . TRBJ2-7
TGTGCCACCAGCAGAGCTAGGGCAGATACGCAGTATTTT CATSRARADTQYF TRBV15 . . TRBJ2-3
TGTGCCAGCAGCTTGGCTGGGAACAATCAGCCCCAGCATTTT CASSLAGNNQPQHF TRBV5-8 . . TRBJ1-5
TGTGCCAGCAGCTTAGGAGGTTGGGGAGAAAACATTCAGTACTTC CASSLGGWGENIQYF TRBV11-3 . . TRBJ2-4
TGTGCCAGCAGTCAGCATGACAGGGACGAGCAGTACTTC CASSQHDRDEQYF TRBV2 TRBD1 . TRBJ2-7
TGTGCCAGCAGCCCAGGAAAATACACCGGGGAGCTGTTTTTT CASSPGKYTGELFF TRBV7-9 . . TRBJ2-2
TGTGCCAGCAGTCTCCCAGGGACCGACGAGCAGTACTTC CASSLPGTDEQYF TRBV5-4 . once TRBJ2-7
TGTGCCAGCAGCTTAGACGGGAGGGCCATCGGGGAGCTGTTTTTT CASSLDGRAIGELFF TRBV7-2 TRBD2 . TRBJ2-2
TGTGCCACCTGGGAGGTGAATCAGCCCCAGCATTTT CATWEVNQPQHF TRBV28 . . TRBJ1-5
TGTGCCAGCCAGGGGGTCTTGAATTCACCCCTCCACTTT CASQGVLNSPLHF TRBV19 TRBD1 few TRBJ1-6
TGTGCCAGCAGCTTAGATGGCGGGGGGGCGGACGAGCAGTACTTC CASSLDGGGADEQYF TRBV11-2 TRBD2 . TRBJ2-7